Below, 14 T cell receptor beta chains from the same sample are listed, as sequenced in a study of T-cell reconstitution after alpha-beta-depleted transplantation in children. A TCRbeta library incorporating unique molecular identifiers was prepared. TCRdb redid the calling of the PCR reads with MiXCR, one entry per CDR3 protein. The data hold fewer than 550,000 distinct CDR3 sequences, with roughly a tenth observed a single time. The material sequenced was PBMCs, taken before TCRalphabeta/CD19-depleted stem cell transplant. The receptors stem from a child under 10 years old with inherited bone marrow failure, due to receive a stem cell transplant.

At least ten counts were recorded for this clonotype. The chain links TRBV12-3 or TRBV12-4 to TRBJ1-6, with 7 bases identical to TRBD1. This CDR3 has 16 amino acids. V lost 5 bases and J lost 6; bases outside the gene matches: 10. The CDR3 region is CASSLDRDLFNSPLHF. In nucleotides, the CDR3 is TGTGCCAGCAGTCTCGACAGGGACCTATTTAATTCACCCCTCCACTTT.

This clonotype was seen many times. The V and J genes are TRBV28 and TRBJ1-2; D may be TRBD1 (6 bases). The CDR3 covers 14 residues. Germline V gene data show CDR1 as MDHEN and CDR2 as SYDVKM. Trimming removed 8 bases at V and 8 bases at J, with 21 bases between. CDR3 residues: CASGAYRVQGGYTF. The CDR3 nucleotides read TGTGCCAGCGGGGCCTACAGGGTTCAAGGGGGCTACACCTTC.

Notes on this clonotype: This may be a read error, as it is one base from a much larger clone. V is TRBV4-3 and J is TRBJ1-4; D perhaps matches TRBD1 (6 bases). This CDR3 has 15 residues. Germline CDR1 and CDR2: LGHNA and YSLEER. The CDR3 DNA sequence: TGCGACAGCAGCCAAGATGGTAGGGGGTCTGGAAAACTGTTTTTT. It is translated as CDSSQDGRGSGKLFF.

This clonotype appeared a few times. This chain joins TRBV5-1 and TRBJ2-7, with D perhaps TRBD2 (5 bases). This CDR3 contains 16 residues. V was pared by 0 bases and J by 3 bases, with 16 bases between. Germline V gives CDR1 SGHRS, CDR2 YFSETQ. The CDR3, as DNA: TGCGCCAGCAGCTTGGATGGGCGGGCGATGATCTACGAGCAGTACTTC. Protein: CASSLDGRAMIYEQYF. The whole variable domain, remainder taken from reference TRBV5-1 and TRBJ2-7, is KAGVTQTPRYLIKTRGQQVTLSCSPISGHRSVSWYQQTPGQGLQFLFEYFSETQRNKGNFPGRFSGRQFSNSRSEMNVSTLELGDSALYLCASSLDGRAMIYEQYFGPGTRLTVT.

This clonotype was found a few times. CDR3 DNA sequence: TGTGCCAGCAGTTTTGACAGGGGAGCCAAAAACATTCAGTACTTC. Its translation: CASSFDRGAKNIQYF. The J gene is TRBJ2-4, the V gene TRBV27, with 8 bases lining up with TRBD1. Looked up from germline, CDR1 is MNHEY and CDR2 is SMNVEV (reference sequence). J was trimmed by 0 bases and V by 3 bases; bases with no gene match: 1. The CDR3 is 15 residues long.

This clonotype was seen a handful of times. V gene TRBV27 combines with J gene TRBJ1-2; D is ambiguous. V lost 3 bases and J 4 bases, leaving 12 bases between the germline ends. CDR1 is MNHEY and CDR2 is SMNVEV in the germline V gene (reference sequence). The length of the CDR3 is 14 residues. The CDR3 sequence: CASSFLGSGYGYTF. The CDR3 DNA follows: TGTGCCAGCAGTTTTCTGGGGTCCGGCTATGGCTACACCTTC.

This clonotype was detected many times. The genes are TRBV30 and TRBJ1-5; TRBD1 matches at 7 bases. Germline V CDR1 and CDR2: GTSNPN, SVGIG (reference sequence). The V gene end was trimmed by 3 bases and the J gene end by 4 bases; junction bases not matched to a gene: 12. There are 16 residues in the CDR3. This CDR3 reads CAWSLRPGQSNQPQHF. CDR3 bases: TGTGCCTGGAGCCTTCGACCGGGACAGTCTAATCAGCCCCAGCATTTT.

This clonotype has ten or more counts. The V and J genes are TRBV19 and TRBJ2-1; 9 bases are a match to TRBD2. The germline CDR1 and CDR2 sequences are LNHDA and SQIVND (reference sequence). This CDR3 is 16 amino acids long. V lost 4 bases, J lost 3 bases, and 7 bases stayed unmatched. CDR3 DNA: TGTGCCAGTAGTACACTGACTAGCGGAAACTACAATGAGCAGTTCTTC. Its translation: CASSTLTSGNYNEQFF.

This clonotype showed up just a few times. The chain links TRBV11-2 to TRBJ2-7; weak D call: TRBD1 (5 bases). Germline-derived CDR1 and CDR2 are SGHAT and FQNNGV. The germline V and J ends were trimmed by 0 bases and 5 bases, with 14 bases remaining between them. The CDR3 is made up of 15 amino acids. This CDR3 is CASSLDSDTDNEQYF. In nucleotides, the CDR3 is TGTGCCAGCAGCTTAGATTCGGACACGGACAACGAGCAGTACTTC.

This clonotype was detected only a few times. The chain recombines TRBV20-1 with TRBJ1-1; weak D call: TRBD1 (5 bases). Trimming pared 4 bases from V and 2 bases from J, leaving 14 bases between. Germline loops: CDR1 DFQATT, CDR2 SNEGSKA (reference sequence). The CDR3 contains 14 residues. The CDR3 DNA is TGCAGTGCTACGAGGGGACGGATAAACACTGAAGCTTTCTTT. Translated, it gives CSATRGRINTEAFF.

This clonotype was counted ten times or more. The chain joins TRBV5-1 to TRBJ2-1; 7 bases match TRBD2. The junction had 6 bases not matched to a gene; V was cut back by 4 bases and J by 5 bases. Germline V gene data show CDR1 as SGHRS and CDR2 as YFSETQ. The CDR3 extends over 14 amino acids. CDR3 amino acids: CASSPTAGDNEQFF. CDR3 sequence (DNA): TGCGCCAGCAGCCCCACGGCGGGGGACAATGAGCAGTTCTTC. The full variable domain, in which reference TRBV5-1 and TRBJ2-1 provide the parts outside the CDR3, is KAGVTQTPRYLIKTRGQQVTLSCSPISGHRSVSWYQQTPGQGLQFLFEYFSETQRNKGNFPGRFSGRQFSNSRSEMNVSTLELGDSALYLCASSPTAGDNEQFFGPGTRLTVL.

The table lists this clonotype with many counts. The rearrangement uses TRBV5-6 and TRBJ2-5; maybe TRBD2 (7 bases). CDR3 size: 14 residues. V lost 3 bases, J lost 4 bases, and 13 bases lay in between. The germline gives CDR1 SGHDT, CDR2 YYEEEE. CDR3 sequence reads: CASSWGAGAETQYF. The CDR3 nucleotides read TGTGCCAGCAGCTGGGGGGCGGGAGCAGAGACCCAGTACTTC.

The chain recombines TRBV3-1 with TRBJ1-6; 8 bases fit TRBD1. This CDR3 is built from 15 residues. CDR1 and CDR2 from the germline V gene are LGHDT and YNNKEL (reference sequence). V gave up 2 bases and J gave up 7 bases; unmatched junction bases: 4. In DNA form, the CDR3 reads TGTGCCAGCAGCCAACTCACAGGGGGAAATTCACCCCTCCACTTT. Encoded protein: CASSQLTGGNSPLHF.

This chain joins TRBV5-1 and TRBJ1-1; TRBD1 is a possible D gene (5 bases). The CDR3 runs 13 residues. In germline, CDR1 is SGHRS, CDR2 YFSETQ. Trimming left V 3 bases short and J 3 bases short, with 9 bases between. The CDR3, as DNA: TGCGCCAGCAGCTGGGCGGGGGACACTGAAGCTTTCTTT. This gives the protein CASSWAGDTEAFF.